These T cell receptor beta chains were read from a single sample in a study of blood T cell repertoires in COVID-19. TCRdb's copy holds only in-frame clones and misses some; the assay was immunoSEQ multiplex PCR. Here the sample spans roughly 26,000 clones, around 60% being singletons. The sample comprised peripheral blood. The source of these receptors is a man aged 55-75 years with active or convalescent COVID-19. The CDR3 runs from the conserved cysteine through the conserved F or W. A D gene is named only where the DNA matches it firmly. Only part of the rows carry a size: once, few, many, or a class if the clone is expanded.

cdr3_length	d_call	j_call	v_call	clone_size	cdr3_aa	cdr3_nt
14	NA	TRBJ1-3	TRBV9	NA	CASSVQGGGNTIYF	TGTGCCAGCAGCGTCCAGGGAGGTGGAAACACCATATATTTT
15	NA	TRBJ1-2	TRBV4-1	NA	CASSPEVRRSYGYTF	TGCGCCAGCAGCCCCGAGGTGAGGCGGAGCTATGGCTACACCTTC
15	TRBD1	TRBJ1-6	TRBV20-1	NA	CSASRDRGYNSPLHF	TGCAGTGCTAGTCGAGACAGGGGCTATAATTCACCCCTCCACTTT
16	NA	TRBJ1-2	TRBV4-1	NA	CASSQVVDNANYGYTF	TGCGCCAGCAGCCAAGTTGTGGACAACGCTAACTATGGCTACACCTTC
14	TRBD1	TRBJ1-2	TRBV6-5	NA	CASSDRGSGYGYTF	TGTGCCAGCAGCGACAGGGGGTCCGGCTATGGCTACACCTTC
16	TRBD2	TRBJ2-1	TRBV9	NA	CASSLGGLAVYNEQFF	TGTGCCAGCAGCCTGGGGGGACTAGCGGTCTACAATGAGCAGTTCTTC
15	TRBD1	TRBJ2-2	TRBV7-9	NA	CASSPQGVNTGELFF	TGTGCCAGCAGCCCGCAGGGGGTCAATACCGGGGAGCTGTTTTTT
16	NA	TRBJ1-4	TRBV3-1/TRBV3-2	NA	CASSLRGQSINEKLFF	TGTGCCAGCAGCCTCCGTGGACAGTCAATTAATGAAAAACTGTTTTTT
14	TRBD1	TRBJ1-2	TRBV5-4	few	CASSPGQAYYGYTF	TGTGCCAGCAGCCCGGGACAGGCTTACTATGGCTACACCTTC
19	NA	TRBJ2-6	TRBV4-2	few	CASSQLPGGRSSGANVLTF	TGTGCCAGCAGCCAGCTACCCGGGGGGCGGAGCTCTGGGGCCAACGTCCTGACTTTC
14	TRBD1	TRBJ1-3	TRBV29-1	medium-sized	CSVSRRQGGNTIYF	TGCAGCGTTAGTCGGCGACAGGGTGGAAACACCATATATTTT
16	NA	TRBJ1-5	TRBV15	NA	CATSRPSRGSNQPQHF	TGTGCCACCAGCAGACCTAGCCGGGGGAGCAATCAGCCCCAGCATTTT
15	TRBD1	TRBJ2-1	TRBV10-2	NA	CASSELVGTGRIAIF	TGCGCCAGCAGTGAACTAGTAGGGACAGGGAGGATAGCGATCTTC
16	NA	TRBJ2-4	TRBV5-4	NA	CASSLATGGPQNIQYF	TGTGCCAGCAGCTTGGCTACCGGGGGGCCACAAAACATTCAGTACTTC
15	TRBD2	TRBJ2-5	TRBV5-1	once	CASTRGGTFGETQYF	TGCGCCAGCACCCGGGGGGGGACATTTGGAGAGACCCAGTACTTC
15	TRBD2	TRBJ2-1	TRBV5-1	medium-sized	CASSLSPSGYNEQFF	TGCGCCAGCAGCTTGAGTCCTAGCGGTTACAATGAGCAGTTCTTC
14	NA	TRBJ2-5	TRBV11-3	once	CASSDLTPQETQYF	TGTGCCAGCAGCGACCTGACTCCGCAAGAGACCCAGTACTTC
15	NA	TRBJ1-1	TRBV20-1	NA	CSASWGGPLNTEAFF	TGCAGTGCTAGTTGGGGAGGGCCGCTCAACACTGAAGCTTTCTTT
14	TRBD1	TRBJ1-5	TRBV19	NA	CATRQGNYDQPQHF	TGTGCCACCAGACAGGGGAATTACGATCAGCCCCAGCATTTT
18	TRBD2	TRBJ2-2	TRBV5-1	NA	CASSLGLAGLGNTGELFF	TGCGCCAGCAGCCTTGGACTAGCGGGCCTAGGGAACACCGGGGAGCTGTTTTTT
13	NA	TRBJ2-1	TRBV27	few	CASRPGAGNEQFF	TGTGCCAGCAGACCAGGGGCCGGGAATGAGCAGTTCTTC
16	TRBD1	TRBJ1-6	TRBV6-5	NA	CASSYSRDRVFSPLHF	TGTGCCAGCAGTTACTCCCGAGACAGGGTGTTTTCACCCCTCCACTTT
19	TRBD1	TRBJ2-7	TRBV7-9	once	CASSSPGTGTPQQYYEQYF	TGTGCCAGCAGTTCACCTGGGACAGGGACGCCGCAGCAATACTACGAGCAGTACTTC
14	NA	TRBJ1-1	TRBV6-5	NA	CASTTPGGGVEAFF	TGTGCCAGCACCACTCCGGGGGGAGGGGTTGAAGCTTTCTTT
12	NA	TRBJ2-1	TRBV19	NA	CASSTAGNEQFF	TGTGCCAGTAGTACCGCGGGGAATGAGCAGTTCTTC
15	TRBD1	TRBJ1-2	TRBV6-5	NA	CASSQLGQGFRGYTF	TGTGCCAGCAGTCAGCTTGGACAGGGGTTTCGTGGCTACACCTTC
14	NA	TRBJ1-6	TRBV5-1	once	CASSLEPVYSPLHF	TGCGCCAGCAGCTTGGAACCGGTTTATTCACCCCTCCACTTT
18	TRBD2	TRBJ2-3	TRBV11-3	NA	CASSSGTTRGSSTDTQYF	TGTGCCAGCAGCTCCGGGACTACCCGTGGATCAAGCACAGATACGCAGTATTTT
16	NA	TRBJ1-6	TRBV4-1	NA	CASSQTESSYNSPLHF	TGCGCCAGCAGCCAAACCGAGAGCTCCTATAATTCACCCCTCCACTTT
11	TRBD1	TRBJ1-2	TRBV29-1	NA	CSAPRQGVVTF	TGCAGCGCACCGAGACAGGGAGTAGTCACCTTC
14	NA	TRBJ1-5	TRBV7-2	NA	CASTLARSNQPQHF	TGTGCCAGCACCTTAGCCCGTAGCAATCAGCCCCAGCATTTT
21	TRBD1	TRBJ2-7	TRBV19	once	CASSTDPRYQLPGQGSHEQYF	TGTGCCAGTAGTACCGATCCCCGCTACCAACTTCCGGGACAGGGATCCCACGAGCAGTACTTC
14	TRBD2	TRBJ2-5	TRBV9	NA	CASSLTSGQETQYF	TGTGCCAGCAGTTTGACTAGCGGACAAGAGACCCAGTACTTC
15	NA	TRBJ2-7	TRBV7-2	few	CASSLLGAPSYEQYF	TGTGCCAGCAGCTTATTAGGGGCCCCCTCCTACGAGCAGTACTTC
12	TRBD1	TRBJ1-1	TRBV12-3/TRBV12-4	medium-sized	CASRYPDRGAFF	TGTGCCAGCAGATATCCGGACAGGGGAGCTTTCTTT
13	NA	TRBJ1-2	TRBV27	NA	CASSNGGPYGYTF	TGTGCCAGCAGTAATGGGGGCCCCTATGGCTACACCTTC
11	NA	TRBJ2-3	TRBV12-5	NA	CASGQDWPQYF	TGTGCTAGTGGCCAAGACTGGCCGCAGTATTTT
14	TRBD1	TRBJ2-1	TRBV29-1	NA	CSVGSGQGDNEQFF	TGCAGCGTTGGATCGGGACAGGGAGACAATGAGCAGTTCTTC
13	TRBD1	TRBJ1-2	TRBV10-3	NA	CAISKDRENGYTF	TGTGCCATCAGCAAGGACAGGGAGAATGGCTACACCTTC
12	TRBD1	TRBJ1-2	TRBV11-1	few	CASSFRQGGYTF	TGTGCCAGCAGCTTCCGACAGGGAGGCTACACCTTC
14	NA	TRBJ2-5	TRBV5-4	NA	CASSPTYGEETQYF	TGTGCCAGCAGCCCGACTTACGGGGAAGAGACCCAGTACTTC
12	NA	TRBJ1-2	TRBV6-6	NA	CASSYPVYGYTF	TGTGCCAGCAGTTATCCGGTCTATGGCTACACCTTC
15	TRBD1	TRBJ2-7	TRBV27	NA	CASSEFRDSGYEQYF	TGTGCCAGCAGCGAATTCAGGGACAGCGGATACGAGCAGTACTTC
17	NA	TRBJ1-6	TRBV4-1	NA	CASSLPIPRGMNSPLHF	TGCGCCAGCAGCCTCCCGATTCCCCGGGGTATGAATTCACCCCTCCACTTT
12	NA	TRBJ1-3	TRBV30	NA	CAWRLQGNTIYF	TGTGCCTGGAGACTTCAGGGTAACACCATATATTTT
15	TRBD2	TRBJ2-7	TRBV7-2	NA	CASRSSPGGGYEQYF	TGTGCCAGCAGATCCTCCCCGGGGGGTGGTTACGAGCAGTACTTC
15	TRBD2	TRBJ2-5	TRBV5-6	NA	CASSLARGGQETQYF	TGTGCCAGCAGCTTGGCGCGGGGGGGCCAAGAGACCCAGTACTTC
13	NA	TRBJ2-4	TRBV18	NA	CASSPAQENIQYF	TGTGCCAGCTCACCGGCCCAGGAAAACATTCAGTACTTC
16	TRBD2	TRBJ2-5	TRBV15	NA	CATSRDLRLAGETQYF	TGTGCCACCAGCAGAGATTTGAGACTAGCGGGCGAGACCCAGTACTTC
11	NA	TRBJ2-2	TRBV12-3/TRBV12-4	medium-sized	CASSRHPILFF	TGTGCCAGCAGCCGACACCCTATACTGTTTTTT
16	TRBD2	TRBJ2-5	TRBV9	NA	CASSVESASGIETQYF	TGTGCCAGCAGCGTAGAATCGGCTAGCGGGATAGAGACCCAGTACTTC
15	NA	TRBJ2-1	TRBV27	NA	CASSSIWPPLDEQFF	TGTGCCAGCAGCTCAATCTGGCCACCTTTGGATGAGCAGTTCTTC
13	NA	TRBJ1-1	TRBV30	NA	CAWVGQPNTEAFF	TGTGCCTGGGTTGGACAGCCGAACACTGAAGCTTTCTTT
14	TRBD1	TRBJ2-1	TRBV27	NA	CASRAGGSWNEQFF	TGTGCCAGCAGAGCAGGGGGTTCTTGGAATGAGCAGTTCTTC
14	NA	TRBJ2-2	TRBV25-1	NA	CASSEYGDTGELFF	TGTGCCAGCAGTGAATATGGAGACACCGGGGAGCTGTTTTTT